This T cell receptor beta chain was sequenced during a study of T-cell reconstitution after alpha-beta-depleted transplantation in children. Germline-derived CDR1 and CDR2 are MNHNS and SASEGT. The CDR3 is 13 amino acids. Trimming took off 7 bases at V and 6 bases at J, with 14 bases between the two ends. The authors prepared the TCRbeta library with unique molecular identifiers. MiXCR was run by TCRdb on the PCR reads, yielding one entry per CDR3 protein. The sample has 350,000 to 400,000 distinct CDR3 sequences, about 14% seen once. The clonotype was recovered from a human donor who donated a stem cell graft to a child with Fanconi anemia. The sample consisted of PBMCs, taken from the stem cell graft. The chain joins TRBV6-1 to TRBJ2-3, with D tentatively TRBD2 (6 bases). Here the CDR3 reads CASTHPGGDTQYF. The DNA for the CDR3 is TGTGCCAGCACCCATCCTGGGGGGGATACGCAGTATTTT.